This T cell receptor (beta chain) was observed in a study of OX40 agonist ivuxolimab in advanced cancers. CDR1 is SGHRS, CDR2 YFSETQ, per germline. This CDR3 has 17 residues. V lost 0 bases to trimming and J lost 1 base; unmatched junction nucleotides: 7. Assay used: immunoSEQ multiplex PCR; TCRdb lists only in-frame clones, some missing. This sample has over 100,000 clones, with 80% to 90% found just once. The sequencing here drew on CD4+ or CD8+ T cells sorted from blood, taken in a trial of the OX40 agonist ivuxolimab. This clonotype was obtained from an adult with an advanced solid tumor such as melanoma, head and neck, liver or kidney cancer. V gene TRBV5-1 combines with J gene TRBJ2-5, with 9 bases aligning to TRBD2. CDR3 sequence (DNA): TGCGCCAGCAGCTTGGGTAGCGGGGGCCACTCCCAAGAGACCCAGTACTTC. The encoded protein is CASSLGSGGHSQETQYF.